This entry describes one TCR beta chain. This sample was taken from a study of control samples from healthy donors and cancer patients. The protocol was immunoSEQ multiplex PCR, while the TCRdb copy is restricted to in-frame clones and leaves out a portion. The data show under 450,000 clones, around nine tenths seen once. The CDR3 spans 15 residues. V lost 3 bases and J 2 bases, leaving 14 bases between the germline ends. CDR1 SGHAT and CDR2 FQNNGV come from the germline V gene. The sample comprised PBMCs. This receptor was obtained from a man in his forties with head and neck cancer. The V and J genes are TRBV11-2 and TRBJ2-7; D is possibly TRBD1 or TRBD2 (5 bases each). The CDR3, as DNA: TGTGCCAGCAGCTTTAACCGGGACGGGACCTACGAGCAGTACTTC. It is translated as CASSFNRDGTYEQYF.